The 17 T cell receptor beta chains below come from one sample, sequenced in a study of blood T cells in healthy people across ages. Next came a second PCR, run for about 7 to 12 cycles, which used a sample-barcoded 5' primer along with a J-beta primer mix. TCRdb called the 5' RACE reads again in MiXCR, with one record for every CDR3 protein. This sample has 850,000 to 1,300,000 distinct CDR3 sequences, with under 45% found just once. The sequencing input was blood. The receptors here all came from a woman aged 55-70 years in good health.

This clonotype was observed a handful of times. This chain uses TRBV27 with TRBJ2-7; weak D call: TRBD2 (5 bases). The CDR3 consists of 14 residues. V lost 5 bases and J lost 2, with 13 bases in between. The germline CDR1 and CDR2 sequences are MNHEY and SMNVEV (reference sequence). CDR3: CASSLASPPYEQYF. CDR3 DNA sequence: TGTGCCAGCAGTCTCGCTAGCCCCCCCTACGAGCAGTACTTC.

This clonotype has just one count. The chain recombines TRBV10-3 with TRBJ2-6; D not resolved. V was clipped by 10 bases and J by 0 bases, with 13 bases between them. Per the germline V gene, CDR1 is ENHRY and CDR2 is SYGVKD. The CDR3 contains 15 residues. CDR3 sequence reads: CATYPPRSGANVLTF. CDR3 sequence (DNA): TGTGCCACCTATCCCCCACGCTCTGGGGCCAACGTCCTGACTTTC.

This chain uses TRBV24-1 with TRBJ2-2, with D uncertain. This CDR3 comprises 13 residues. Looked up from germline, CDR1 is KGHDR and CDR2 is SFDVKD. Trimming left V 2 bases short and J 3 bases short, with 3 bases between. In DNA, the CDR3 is TGTGCCACCAGTGATTCTGACACCGGGGAGCTGTTTTTT. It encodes CATSDSDTGELFF.

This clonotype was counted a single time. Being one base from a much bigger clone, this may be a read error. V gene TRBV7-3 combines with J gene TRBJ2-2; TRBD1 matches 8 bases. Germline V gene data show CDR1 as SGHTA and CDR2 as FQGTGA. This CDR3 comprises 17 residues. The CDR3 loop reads CTSSLLAGGITAGELFF. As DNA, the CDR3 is TGTACCAGCAGCTTATTGGCAGGGGGCATTACGGCCGGGGAGCTGTTTTTT.

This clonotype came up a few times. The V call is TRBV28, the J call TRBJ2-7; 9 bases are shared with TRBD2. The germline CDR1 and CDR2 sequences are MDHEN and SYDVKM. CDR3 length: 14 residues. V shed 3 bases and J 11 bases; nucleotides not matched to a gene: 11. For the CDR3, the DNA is TGTGCCAGCAGTTTTCTAGCGGGGACCCCTCTGGAGTACTTC. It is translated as CASSFLAGTPLEYF.

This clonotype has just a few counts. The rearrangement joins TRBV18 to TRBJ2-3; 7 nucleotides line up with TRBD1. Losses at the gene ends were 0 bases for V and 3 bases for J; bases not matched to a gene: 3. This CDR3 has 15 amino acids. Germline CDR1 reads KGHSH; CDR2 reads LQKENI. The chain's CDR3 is CASSPPTGTTDTQYF. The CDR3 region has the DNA TGTGCCAGCTCACCACCGACAGGGACGACAGATACGCAGTATTTT.

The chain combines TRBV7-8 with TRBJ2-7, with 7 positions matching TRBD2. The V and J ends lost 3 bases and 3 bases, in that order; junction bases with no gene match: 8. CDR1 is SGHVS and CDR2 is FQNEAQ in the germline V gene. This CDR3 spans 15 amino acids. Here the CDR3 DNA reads TGTGCCAGCAGCTTTGGGTGGGGGGGTAACTACGAGCAGTACTTC. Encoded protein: CASSFGWGGNYEQYF.

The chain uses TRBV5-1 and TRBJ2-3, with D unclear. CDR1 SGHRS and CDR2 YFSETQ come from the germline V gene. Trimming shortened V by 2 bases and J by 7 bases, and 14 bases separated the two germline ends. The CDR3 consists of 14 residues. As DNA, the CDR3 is TGCGCCAGCAGCTTCCAATCCGCGCCTCATACGCAGTATTTT. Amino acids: CASSFQSAPHTQYF.

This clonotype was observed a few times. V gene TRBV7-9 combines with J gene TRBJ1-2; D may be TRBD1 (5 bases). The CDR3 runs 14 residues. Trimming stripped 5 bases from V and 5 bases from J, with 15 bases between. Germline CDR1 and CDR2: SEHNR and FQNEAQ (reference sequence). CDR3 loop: CASSPKNRQYGYTF. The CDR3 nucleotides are TGTGCCAGCAGCCCGAAGAACCGACAGTATGGCTACACCTTC. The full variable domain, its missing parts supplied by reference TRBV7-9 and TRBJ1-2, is DTGVSQNPRHKITKRGQNVTFRCDPISEHNRLYWYRQTLGQGPEFLTYFQNEAQLEKSRLLSDRFSAERPKGSFSTLEIQRTEQGDSAMYLCASSPKNRQYGYTFGSGTRLTVV.

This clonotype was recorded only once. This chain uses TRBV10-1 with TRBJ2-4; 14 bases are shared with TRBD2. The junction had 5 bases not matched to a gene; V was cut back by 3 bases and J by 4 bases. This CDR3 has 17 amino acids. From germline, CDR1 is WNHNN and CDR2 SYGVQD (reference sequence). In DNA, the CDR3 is TGCGCCAGCAGTGATGGGACTAGCGGGAGTCCAAAAAACATTCAGTACTTC. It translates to CASSDGTSGSPKNIQYF.

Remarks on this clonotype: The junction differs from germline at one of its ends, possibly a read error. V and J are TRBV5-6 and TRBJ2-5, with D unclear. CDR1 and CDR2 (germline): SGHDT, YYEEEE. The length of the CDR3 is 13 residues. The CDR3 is CAGSRGADETQYF. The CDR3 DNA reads TGTGCCGGCAGCCGCGGAGCTGATGAGACCCAGTACTTC.

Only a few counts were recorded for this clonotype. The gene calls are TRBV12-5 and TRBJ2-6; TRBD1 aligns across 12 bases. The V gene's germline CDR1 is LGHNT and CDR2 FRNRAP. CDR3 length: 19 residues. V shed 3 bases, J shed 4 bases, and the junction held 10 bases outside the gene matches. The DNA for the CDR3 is TGTGCTAGTGGTTTTTCCCTCGGGACAGGGGGCGAAGGGGCCAACGTCCTGACTTTC. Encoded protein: CASGFSLGTGGEGANVLTF. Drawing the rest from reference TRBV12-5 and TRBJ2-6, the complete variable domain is DARVTQTPRHKVTEMGQEVTMRCQPILGHNTVFWYRQTMMQGLELLAYFRNRAPLDDSGMPKDRFSAEMPDATLATLKIQPSEPRDSAVYFCASGFSLGTGGEGANVLTFGAGSRLTVL.

The CDR3 coding sequence is TGTGCCAGCAGTCCTCGACAGGATGCCACCTATGGCTACACCTTC. Its protein is CASSPRQDATYGYTF. This chain connects TRBV12-3 or TRBV12-4 to TRBJ1-2; possibly TRBD1 for D (6 bases). CDR3 length: 15 amino acids. V lost 5 bases and J lost 4, with 17 bases in between.

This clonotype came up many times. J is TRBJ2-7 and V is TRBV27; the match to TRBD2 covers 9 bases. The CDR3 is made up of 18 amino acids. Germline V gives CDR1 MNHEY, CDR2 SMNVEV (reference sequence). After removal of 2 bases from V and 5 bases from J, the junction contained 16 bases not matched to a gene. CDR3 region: CASSLPQGGGRGTNEQYF. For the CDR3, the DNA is TGTGCCAGCAGTTTACCCCAAGGCGGCGGGAGGGGGACGAACGAGCAGTACTTC.

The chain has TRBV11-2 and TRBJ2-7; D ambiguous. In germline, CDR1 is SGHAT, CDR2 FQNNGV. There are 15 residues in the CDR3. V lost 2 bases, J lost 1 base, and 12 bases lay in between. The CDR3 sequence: CASSLSGERSYEQYF. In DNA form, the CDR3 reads TGTGCCAGCAGCTTATCGGGTGAACGATCCTACGAGCAGTACTTC.

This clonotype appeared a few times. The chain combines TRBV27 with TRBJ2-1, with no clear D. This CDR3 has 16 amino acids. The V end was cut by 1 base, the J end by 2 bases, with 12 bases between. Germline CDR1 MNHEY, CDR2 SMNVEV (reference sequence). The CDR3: CASSLLITGAYNEQFF. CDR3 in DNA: TGTGCCAGCAGTTTATTGATCACTGGGGCCTACAATGAGCAGTTCTTC.

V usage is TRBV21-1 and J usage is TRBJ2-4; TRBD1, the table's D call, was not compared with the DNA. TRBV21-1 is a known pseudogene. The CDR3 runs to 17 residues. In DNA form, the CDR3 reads TGTGCCAGCAGCGCAGACAGGGGGCCTATAGCCAAAAACATTCAGTACTTC. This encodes CASSADRGPIAKNIQYF.